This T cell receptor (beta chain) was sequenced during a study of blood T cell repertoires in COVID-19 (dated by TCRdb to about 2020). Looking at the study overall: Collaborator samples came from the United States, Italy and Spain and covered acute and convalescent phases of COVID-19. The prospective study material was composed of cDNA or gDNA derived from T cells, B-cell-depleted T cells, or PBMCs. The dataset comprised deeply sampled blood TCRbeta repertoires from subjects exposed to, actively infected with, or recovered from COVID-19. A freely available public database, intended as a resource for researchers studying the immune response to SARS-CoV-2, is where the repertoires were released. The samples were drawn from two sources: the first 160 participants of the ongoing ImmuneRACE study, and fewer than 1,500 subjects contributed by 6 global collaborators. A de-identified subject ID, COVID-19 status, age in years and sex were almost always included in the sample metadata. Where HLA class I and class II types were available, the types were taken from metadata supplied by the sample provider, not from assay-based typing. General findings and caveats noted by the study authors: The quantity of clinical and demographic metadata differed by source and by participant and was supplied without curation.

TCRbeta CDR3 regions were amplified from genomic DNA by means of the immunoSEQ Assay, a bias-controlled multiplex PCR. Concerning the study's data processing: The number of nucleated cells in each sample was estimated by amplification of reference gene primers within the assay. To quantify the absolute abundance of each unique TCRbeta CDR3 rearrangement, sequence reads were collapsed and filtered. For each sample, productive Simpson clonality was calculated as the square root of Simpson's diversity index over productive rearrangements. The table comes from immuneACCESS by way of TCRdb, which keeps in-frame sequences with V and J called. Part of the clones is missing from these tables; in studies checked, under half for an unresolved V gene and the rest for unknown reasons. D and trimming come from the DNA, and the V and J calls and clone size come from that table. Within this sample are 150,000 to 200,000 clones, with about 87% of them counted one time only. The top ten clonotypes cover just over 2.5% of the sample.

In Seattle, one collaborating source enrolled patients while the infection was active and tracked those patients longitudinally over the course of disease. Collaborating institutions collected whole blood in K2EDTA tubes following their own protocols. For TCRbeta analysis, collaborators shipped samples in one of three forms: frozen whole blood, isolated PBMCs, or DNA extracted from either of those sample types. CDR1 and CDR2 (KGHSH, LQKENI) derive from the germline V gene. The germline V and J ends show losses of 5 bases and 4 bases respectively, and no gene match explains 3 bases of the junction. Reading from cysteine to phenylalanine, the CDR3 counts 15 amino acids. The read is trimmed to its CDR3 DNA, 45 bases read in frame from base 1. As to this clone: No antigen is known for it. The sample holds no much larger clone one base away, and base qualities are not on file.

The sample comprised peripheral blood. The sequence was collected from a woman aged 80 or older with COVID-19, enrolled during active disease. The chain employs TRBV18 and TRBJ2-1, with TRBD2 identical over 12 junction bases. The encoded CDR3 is CASSELAGGYNEQFF. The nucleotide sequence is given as TGTGCCAGCTCAGAACTAGCGGGAGGATACAATGAGCAGTTCTTC.